This is a list of T cell receptor beta chains from one sample in a study of shared clonotypes between healthy human individuals. Clones were read by immunoSEQ multiplex PCR, and TCRdb kept only the in-frame ones, dropping some. Among about 380,000 clones, approximately 96% were seen once, and the ten largest hold 0.25% to 0.35%. Sample: memory CD8+ T cells sorted from blood. The receptors here all came from a man aged 25 to 45 in good health. Each CDR3 is given with its conserved first and last residue. Fields, in order: D gene, J gene, V gene, clone size, CDR3 protein, CDR3 DNA. The D gene is left open where the match is weak. Not every row has a clone size; where given, it reads once, few, many or a size class.

d_gene: -; j_gene: TRBJ2-3; v_gene: TRBV12-2; abundance: -; CDR3aa: CASRFRDSGNADTQYF; CDR3nt: TGTGCAAGTCGCTTTCGGGATAGCGGGAACGCAGATACGCAGTATTTT
d_gene: -; j_gene: TRBJ1-5; v_gene: TRBV5-1; abundance: few; CDR3aa: CASDRGEDSNQPQHF; CDR3nt: TGCGCCAGCGACCGGGGGGAGGATAGCAATCAGCCCCAGCATTTT
d_gene: -; j_gene: TRBJ1-3; v_gene: TRBV29-1; abundance: -; CDR3aa: CSVQPWGGSGNTIYF; CDR3nt: TGCAGCGTTCAACCTTGGGGGGGCTCTGGAAACACCATATATTTT
d_gene: -; j_gene: TRBJ1-1; v_gene: TRBV7-2; abundance: -; CDR3aa: CASSFRTNTEAFF; CDR3nt: TGTGCCAGCAGCTTCAGGACTAACACTGAAGCTTTCTTT
d_gene: -; j_gene: TRBJ2-2; v_gene: TRBV5-1; abundance: -; CDR3aa: CASSLRYTGELFF; CDR3nt: TGCGCCAGCAGCTTGCGGTACACCGGGGAGCTGTTTTTT
d_gene: -; j_gene: TRBJ2-2; v_gene: TRBV2; abundance: -; CDR3aa: CASLPGTNTGELFF; CDR3nt: TGTGCCAGTTTACCGGGGACGAACACCGGGGAGCTGTTTTTT
d_gene: -; j_gene: TRBJ1-5; v_gene: TRBV19; abundance: -; CDR3aa: CASSMPGLGNQPQHF; CDR3nt: TGTGCCAGTAGTATGCCCGGGTTGGGCAATCAGCCCCAGCATTTT
d_gene: -; j_gene: TRBJ1-3; v_gene: TRBV5-6; abundance: -; CDR3aa: CASSLVGNTIYF; CDR3nt: TGTGCCAGCAGCTTGGTCGGAAACACCATATATTTT
d_gene: -; j_gene: TRBJ1-1; v_gene: TRBV6-6; abundance: -; CDR3aa: CASSYGGRTEAFF; CDR3nt: TGTGCCAGCAGTTACGGCGGGAGGACTGAAGCTTTCTTT
d_gene: TRBD2; j_gene: TRBJ2-3; v_gene: TRBV10-2; abundance: -; CDR3aa: CASNLAGDTDTQYF; CDR3nt: TGCGCCAGCAACCTAGCGGGCGATACAGATACGCAGTATTTT
d_gene: TRBD1; j_gene: TRBJ1-1; v_gene: TRBV5-1; abundance: -; CDR3aa: CASSLGFRQGTEAFF; CDR3nt: TGCGCCAGCAGCTTGGGGTTTCGACAGGGCACTGAAGCTTTCTTT
d_gene: TRBD1; j_gene: TRBJ1-2; v_gene: TRBV6-6; abundance: -; CDR3aa: CASGRGQGAFGYTF; CDR3nt: TGTGCCAGCGGTCGTGGACAGGGGGCTTTTGGCTACACCTTC
d_gene: TRBD1; j_gene: TRBJ2-7; v_gene: TRBV11-3; abundance: -; CDR3aa: CASSLRQGNEQYF; CDR3nt: TGTGCCAGCAGCCTCCGACAGGGGAACGAGCAGTACTTC
d_gene: TRBD1; j_gene: TRBJ1-1; v_gene: TRBV7-6; abundance: -; CDR3aa: CASSLGQGAGTAFF; CDR3nt: TGTGCCAGCAGCTTAGGGCAGGGGGCAGGGACCGCTTTCTTT
d_gene: -; j_gene: TRBJ1-5; v_gene: TRBV30; abundance: -; CDR3aa: CAWSVYPNQPQHF; CDR3nt: TGTGCCTGGAGTGTATACCCCAATCAGCCCCAGCATTTT
d_gene: -; j_gene: TRBJ2-4; v_gene: TRBV9; abundance: once; CDR3aa: CASSPQGAKNIQYF; CDR3nt: TGTGCCAGCAGCCCCCAGGGGGCCAAAAACATTCAGTACTTC
d_gene: TRBD2; j_gene: TRBJ2-3; v_gene: TRBV7-2; abundance: -; CDR3aa: CASSSPRGTSGLSADTQYF; CDR3nt: TGTGCCAGCAGCTCACCAAGGGGGACTAGCGGGTTGTCAGCAGATACGCAGTATTTT
d_gene: TRBD2; j_gene: TRBJ2-4; v_gene: TRBV27; abundance: -; CDR3aa: CASSLSGLAGGRHIQYF; CDR3nt: TGTGCCAGCAGTCTCTCAGGACTAGCGGGAGGGCGACACATTCAGTACTTC
d_gene: TRBD1; j_gene: TRBJ2-1; v_gene: TRBV19; abundance: -; CDR3aa: CASSIVTGRDRFNEQFF; CDR3nt: TGTGCCAGTAGTATAGTGACCGGCAGGGACAGATTCAATGAGCAGTTCTTC
d_gene: -; j_gene: TRBJ2-3; v_gene: TRBV5-4; abundance: -; CDR3aa: CASSLGGARGNTDTQYF; CDR3nt: TGTGCCAGCAGCTTGGGGGGGGCGAGGGGAAACACAGATACGCAGTATTTT
d_gene: -; j_gene: TRBJ1-2; v_gene: TRBV28; abundance: -; CDR3aa: CASSFKGRPSYTF; CDR3nt: TGTGCCAGCAGTTTTAAGGGGCGCCCCTCTTACACCTTC
d_gene: -; j_gene: TRBJ2-2; v_gene: TRBV9; abundance: -; CDR3aa: CASSVSHGHWNTGELFF; CDR3nt: TGTGCCAGCAGCGTAAGCCACGGGCACTGGAACACCGGGGAGCTGTTTTTT
d_gene: -; j_gene: TRBJ1-2; v_gene: TRBV28; abundance: -; CDR3aa: CASSLGPGGGYGYTF; CDR3nt: TGTGCCAGCAGTTTGGGTCCCGGGGGTGGCTATGGCTACACCTTC
d_gene: -; j_gene: TRBJ2-7; v_gene: TRBV10-3; abundance: -; CDR3aa: CAISDPRQDYYEQYF; CDR3nt: TGTGCCATCAGTGACCCGCGACAGGATTACTACGAGCAGTACTTC
d_gene: -; j_gene: TRBJ1-5; v_gene: TRBV5-3; abundance: once; CDR3aa: CARSRLLGTRNQPQHF; CDR3nt: TGTGCCAGAAGCAGGCTCCTAGGGACACGCAATCAGCCCCAGCATTTT
d_gene: -; j_gene: TRBJ1-6; v_gene: TRBV6-5; abundance: -; CDR3aa: CASMGGRSYNSPLHF; CDR3nt: TGTGCCAGCATGGGGGGCCGCTCCTATAATTCACCCCTCCACTTT
d_gene: -; j_gene: TRBJ2-5; v_gene: TRBV19; abundance: -; CDR3aa: CASNSGQLLQETQYF; CDR3nt: TGTGCCAGCAATAGTGGGCAGCTACTACAAGAGACCCAGTACTTC
d_gene: TRBD2; j_gene: TRBJ2-2; v_gene: TRBV2; abundance: -; CDR3aa: CASSWGGANTGELFF; CDR3nt: TGTGCCAGCAGTTGGGGAGGGGCCAACACCGGGGAGCTGTTTTTT
d_gene: -; j_gene: TRBJ1-4; v_gene: TRBV9; abundance: -; CDR3aa: CASSRREGANEKLFF; CDR3nt: TGTGCCAGCAGCCGTAGGGAAGGTGCTAATGAAAAACTGTTTTTT
d_gene: TRBD1; j_gene: TRBJ1-2; v_gene: TRBV7-9; abundance: -; CDR3aa: CASSPSTGGQSYGYTF; CDR3nt: TGTGCCAGCAGCCCCAGCACAGGGGGCCAGTCCTATGGCTACACCTTC
d_gene: -; j_gene: TRBJ2-1; v_gene: TRBV30; abundance: -; CDR3aa: CAWREGLGSYNEQFF; CDR3nt: TGTGCCTGGAGGGAGGGGCTGGGTTCCTACAATGAGCAGTTCTTC
d_gene: TRBD2; j_gene: TRBJ2-1; v_gene: TRBV6-1; abundance: -; CDR3aa: CASRSSGRNNEQFF; CDR3nt: TGTGCCAGCAGGTCTAGCGGGAGGAACAATGAGCAGTTCTTC
d_gene: -; j_gene: TRBJ2-3; v_gene: TRBV29-1; abundance: -; CDR3aa: CSVGAPITDTQYF; CDR3nt: TGCAGCGTTGGGGCCCCTATCACAGATACGCAGTATTTT
d_gene: TRBD1; j_gene: TRBJ1-5; v_gene: TRBV28; abundance: -; CDR3aa: CASSLSGGDQPQHF; CDR3nt: TGTGCCAGCAGTTTATCAGGGGGCGATCAGCCCCAGCATTTT
d_gene: TRBD1; j_gene: TRBJ2-3; v_gene: TRBV2; abundance: -; CDR3aa: CASSEDRGTDTQYF; CDR3nt: TGTGCCAGCAGTGAGGACAGGGGCACAGATACGCAGTATTTT
d_gene: TRBD1; j_gene: TRBJ2-1; v_gene: TRBV20-1; abundance: -; CDR3aa: CSATGGNEQFF; CDR3nt: TGCAGTGCTACAGGGGGCAATGAGCAGTTCTTC